This T cell receptor beta chain appears in the sequencing data of a study of T cells in Graves' hyperthyroidism and ophthalmopathy (dated 2019 in TCRdb). As for the study more broadly: Peripheral blood samples were taken at initial diagnosis, before any treatment was given. In addition, the study compared T-cell repertoires in thyroid tissue and in blood from 6 or 7 Graves' hyperthyroidism patients. TCR V-J signatures able to tell the groups apart were searched for in a discovery cohort of 90 to 100 patients, of whom 40 to 45 had Graves' ophthalmopathy and roughly 58 had stable Graves' hyperthyroidism. The paper reports TCR Vbeta CDR3 sequencing of fewer than 150 peripheral blood samples: some 44 ophthalmopathy, fewer than 85 hyperthyroidism and approximately 17 progressor patients. Once sampling was done, hyperthyroidism patients were given methimazole at a starting dose of 30 mg daily, whereas ophthalmopathy patients were given high-dose intravenous methylprednisolone. An independent validation cohort of under 20 hyperthyroidism patients and about 15 patients who later progressed to ophthalmopathy tested prospective prediction of ophthalmopathy. The roughly 91 discovery patients were randomly divided into training and test sets at a 7:3 ratio.

The TCR beta CDR3 regions were amplified from RNA transcripts. For the first round of RT-PCR on the TCR CDR3, the HTBI primer set was used together with the Qiagen OneStep RT-PCR kit. Libraries were constructed in a second round of multiplex PCR, after which size selection and purification were performed. Libraries were sequenced paired-end with 100 bp reads on an Illumina HiSeq2000. In the original analysis: SOAPnuke was used to process the raw data, removing reads that contained adapters or uncalled bases, had a mean Phred below 15, or lacked an exact match to the constant primer or identifier. High-quality paired reads were merged using COPE v1.2.5, and each unique nucleotide sequence was defined as a clonotype. Clonotypes were aligned to IMGT TRBV, TRBD and TRBJ reference segments using MiTCR v1.1. The analysis was restricted to V-J combinations with a frequency above 0.0001, which together covered over 99% of the repertoires. A TCS score was defined as the ratio of F50 (clonal expansion) to E x V (chaos), with BLOSUM62-based TCRdist applied between CDR3 peptides within each V-J. Welch's t-statistics and random forest reduced roughly 500 V-J features to under 15, which were used in a naive Bayes classifier (R e1071). Using fastp at Q25 and MiXCR, TCRdb reprocessed the public reads and kept productive beta chains. Each entry is one CDR3 protein sequence, shown with its most common DNA and genes. TCRdb's processing, not the authors', yielded these V and J calls. Recorded for this sample are over 250,000 distinct CDR3 sequences; about 20% of them occurred a single time. The top ten hold around two thirds of the sample.

Moderately to severely active disease, a Clinical Activity Score of at least 3, a NOSPECS grade of at least 4, and a duration under 3 months were present in ophthalmopathy patients. Any patient with an uncontrolled infection, another autoimmune disease, pregnancy or lactation was excluded. Diagnoses were based on clinical symptoms, serum thyroxine and TRAb, thyroid ultrasound and orbital computed tomography. Ficoll-Paque density gradient centrifugation was used to isolate PBMCs from under 11 ml of fresh peripheral blood. Trizol reagent was used to extract total RNA, and RNA quality was then checked on an Agilent 2100 Bioanalyzer. Remarks on this clonotype: The target of this receptor is not known. No base quality information exists; no much larger clone differs at one position.

The germline V gene sets CDR1 to MNHNS and CDR2 to SASEGT. The CDR3 has 13 amino acids, counting the end cysteine and phenylalanine. The sequence is cut down to CDR3 DNA, 39 bases in frame from base 1. Relative to germline, V is 8 bases shorter and J is 4 bases shorter, with 15 bases between their ends. The study at large found these results: In validation, progression to ophthalmopathy was predicted by the model with 70.59% sensitivity and 72% to 85% specificity, a median of approximately 6.5 months before onset. Most expanded thyroid clonotypes (frequency above 0.001) were also found in blood, which suggests that blood repertoires may mirror thyroid immune responses. In cross-validation, a model built on a 13 V-J signature told ophthalmopathy apart from stable hyperthyroidism with over 85% sensitivity and 81% to 82% specificity, and in testing the same model reached 80%/75%. Sample size was not statistically predetermined, and blinding of investigators to group allocation was not performed.

The chain joins TRBV6-1 to TRBJ2-7; TRBD2 could be the D gene, as 5 bases match. This clonotype originated in a man younger than 40 with Graves' ophthalmopathy. The specimen was blood. The nucleotide sequence reads as follows: TGTGCCAGCCAAGCGACTACCTTTTACGAGCAGTACTTC. This is translated as CASQATTFYEQYF.